Listed below are T cell receptor beta chains from one sample, sequenced in a study of cytomegalovirus exposure and HLA in healthy donors. Using immunoSEQ multiplex PCR, the repertoire was profiled, and TCRdb retains in-frame clones only, with some absent. Seen here are 150,000 to 200,000 clones, about 86% observed once, and the top ten hold roughly 5.7%. Sequencing used PBMCs. These receptors originate from a woman aged 25 to 39 in good health and CMV-seronegative. CDR3s include the opening cysteine and the closing phenylalanine or tryptophan. The D gene is left open where the match is weak. Size is omitted from some rows. Given values are once, few, many or a class for expanded clones.

>.|TRBV29-1|TRBJ2-7|few
CSGRTASYEQYF
TGCAGCGGAAGGACAGCCTCCTACGAGCAGTACTTC
>TRBD1|TRBV10-2|TRBJ1-2|.
CASSGTGRWVHYGYTF
TGCGCCAGCAGTGGGACAGGGAGGTGGGTGCACTATGGCTACACCTTC
>.|TRBV7-9|TRBJ2-7|few
CASSLVGDPSREQYF
TGTGCCAGCAGCTTAGTAGGGGACCCGAGTCGAGAGCAGTACTTC
>TRBD2|TRBV25-1|TRBJ2-1|.
CASSLTSANEQFF
TGTGCCAGCTCCTTGACTAGCGCAAATGAGCAGTTCTTC
>TRBD2|TRBV19|TRBJ2-1|once
CASSILAGGLYNEQFF
TGTGCCAGTAGTATCCTAGCGGGAGGCCTCTACAATGAGCAGTTCTTC
>.|TRBV7-8|TRBJ2-5|.
CASSLTGTETQYF
TGTGCCAGCAGCTTAACAGGGACGGAGACCCAGTACTTC
>TRBD2|TRBV27|TRBJ2-7|few
CASSSTSGRAEQYF
TGTGCCAGCAGTTCGACTAGCGGGAGGGCCGAGCAGTACTTC
>TRBD1|TRBV4-2|TRBJ2-7|.
CASSQDLPRQGATYEQYF
TGTGCCAGCAGCCAAGATCTCCCGCGACAGGGAGCAACTTACGAGCAGTACTTC
>.|TRBV10-3|TRBJ1-4|.
CAISESGPNEKLFF
TGTGCCATCAGTGAGTCGGGGCCTAATGAAAAACTGTTTTTT
>.|TRBV11-3|TRBJ2-1|.
CASSPLASSYNEQFF
TGTGCCAGCAGCCCGCTGGCAAGCTCCTACAATGAGCAGTTCTTC
>TRBD1|TRBV19|TRBJ1-1|.
CASLLGQGRLSTEAFF
TGTGCCAGTCTTCTGGGACAGGGGAGACTTAGCACTGAAGCTTTCTTT
>TRBD2|TRBV4-3|TRBJ2-3|.
CASSQEGLAQNTQYF
TGCGCCAGCAGCCAAGAAGGACTAGCACAGAATACGCAGTATTTT
>.|TRBV27|TRBJ2-1|.
CASSHNRVVQFF
TGTGCCAGCAGTCATAACAGGGTAGTTCAGTTCTTC
>TRBD2|TRBV5-8|TRBJ2-4|.
CASSLRSGGEKNIQYF
TGTGCCAGCAGCTTGAGAAGCGGGGGGGAAAAAAACATTCAGTACTTC
>.|TRBV18|TRBJ2-1|.
CASSPAGTSQRWSEQFF
TGTGCCAGCTCGCCAGCCGGTACCTCGCAGCGGTGGAGTGAGCAGTTCTTC
>TRBD2|TRBV2|TRBJ2-5|.
CASSEASFGTSGIRRLAEETQYF
TGTGCCAGCAGTGAAGCGTCATTTGGGACTAGCGGGATCAGGAGGCTCGCAGAAGAGACCCAGTACTTC
>.|TRBV5-1|TRBJ1-4|.
CASSLAAGNNEKLFF
TGCGCCAGCAGCTTGGCCGCAGGGAATAATGAAAAACTGTTTTTT
>.|TRBV15|TRBJ2-3|.
CATSRDRQPDTQYF
TGTGCCACCAGCAGAGATCGGCAACCAGATACGCAGTATTTT
>TRBD1|TRBV27|TRBJ2-7|.
CASSSGTGFEYF
TGTGCCAGCAGTTCCGGGACAGGGTTTGAGTACTTC
>.|TRBV4-3|TRBJ2-3|once
CASSQLARASTDTQYF
TGCGCCAGCAGCCAATTAGCGCGCGCTAGCACAGATACGCAGTATTTT
>TRBD1|TRBV10-3|TRBJ1-6|.
CATKEDRAGLYNSPLHF
TGTGCCACAAAGGAGGACAGGGCAGGTCTCTATAATTCACCCCTCCACTTT
>TRBD1|TRBV2|TRBJ1-3|.
CASSDRQGLSGNTIYF
TGTGCCAGCAGTGACCGACAGGGCCTCTCTGGAAACACCATATATTTT
>.|TRBV6-5|TRBJ1-1|.
CASRNGASDTEAFF
TGTGCCAGCAGAAACGGGGCGTCGGACACTGAAGCTTTCTTT
>.|TRBV7-3|TRBJ1-1|.
CASSPGTNTEAFF
TGTGCCAGCAGCCCAGGGACGAACACTGAAGCTTTCTTT
>.|TRBV6-5|TRBJ1-2|.
CATKGGSGYTF
TGTGCCACCAAAGGAGGGAGCGGCTACACCTTC
>.|TRBV7-7|TRBJ2-1|.
CASSPFPSNEQFF
TGTGCCAGCAGCCCCTTCCCAAGCAATGAGCAGTTCTTC
>TRBD1|TRBV9|TRBJ2-5|few
CASSLFDRGEETQYF
TGTGCCAGCAGCCTTTTCGACAGGGGGGAGGAGACCCAGTACTTC
>.|TRBV27|TRBJ1-5|few
CASSLYGGNQPQHF
TGTGCCAGCAGTTTATACGGGGGCAATCAGCCCCAGCATTTT
>.|TRBV5-4|TRBJ2-2|.
CASSPLDSNTGELFF
TGTGCCAGCAGCCCTTTGGACTCGAACACCGGGGAGCTGTTTTTT
>TRBD1|TRBV6-5|TRBJ1-2|.
CASRTHGQGDYGYTF
TGTGCCAGCAGAACCCACGGACAGGGTGACTATGGCTACACCTTC
>.|TRBV30|TRBJ1-4|.
CAWSVGRYNEKLFF
TGTGCCTGGAGTGTCGGTAGATATAATGAAAAACTGTTTTTT
>TRBD2|TRBV5-4|TRBJ2-7|.
CASSPTSGSFYHEQYF
TGTGCCAGCAGCCCGACTAGCGGGAGTTTCTACCACGAGCAGTACTTC
>TRBD2|TRBV6-5|TRBJ2-1|.
CASTLTSGSNEQFF
TGTGCCAGCACTTTAACTAGCGGCTCCAATGAGCAGTTCTTC
>.|TRBV5-1|TRBJ2-1|.
CATSQTGMAYNEQFF
TGCGCCACCTCCCAAACGGGGATGGCCTACAATGAGCAGTTCTTC